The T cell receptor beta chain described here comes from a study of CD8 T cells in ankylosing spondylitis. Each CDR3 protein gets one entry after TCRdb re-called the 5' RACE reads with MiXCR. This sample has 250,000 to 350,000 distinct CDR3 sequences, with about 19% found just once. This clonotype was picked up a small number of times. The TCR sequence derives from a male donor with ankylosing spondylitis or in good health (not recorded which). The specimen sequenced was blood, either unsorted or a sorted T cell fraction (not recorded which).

CDR3 sequence: CSASATSISTDTQYF. The CDR3 DNA sequence: TGCAGTGCTTCTGCTACTAGCATTAGCACAGATACGCAGTATTTT. The rearrangement uses TRBV20-1 and TRBJ2-3; TRBD2 might be the D (6 bases). Per germline, CDR1 DFQATT and CDR2 SNEGSKA (reference sequence). The CDR3 is 15 residues long. The ends were cut back, 5 bases at V and 0 bases at J, with 15 bases in the middle.